These 19 T cell receptor beta chains originate from one sample sequenced in a study of CD8+ T cells in alopecia areata. Reverse transcribed after extraction, RNA yielded cDNA as the sequencing template. Sequencing used immunoSEQ multiplex PCR; TCRdb keeps in-frame clones, though not all of them. The table shows some 150,000 clones, with about 86% occurring only once. Noted treatment: oral pan-JAK inhibitor, 5-10 mg twice daily. The sequencing used CD8+ T cells sorted from blood, collected at week 4, from a patient treated with tofacitinib. Source of these receptors: a human donor with alopecia areata.

The chain couples TRBV7-9 to TRBJ2-7; possibly TRBD1 or TRBD2 for D (5 bases each). The CDR3 consists of 16 residues. CDR1 and CDR2 from the germline V gene are SEHNR and FQNEAQ (reference sequence). Trimming took 1 base from V and 7 from J, leaving 20 bases between them. The CDR3, as DNA: TGTGCCAGCAGCTTAGGGGTTGGGGACCGGGGCAGGGAGCAGTACTTC. Protein: CASSLGVGDRGREQYF.

This chain uses TRBV4-1 with TRBJ2-7, with 10 bases lining up with TRBD1. The CDR3 is 17 residues long. V lost 4 bases to trimming and J lost 0 bases; unmatched junction nucleotides: 9. CDR1 MGHRA and CDR2 YSYEKL come from the germline V gene. Here the CDR3 DNA reads TGCGCCAGCAGCCTCGGGACAGGGGTTCCAAGCTCCTACGAGCAGTACTTC. Translating gives CASSLGTGVPSSYEQYF.

Concerning this clone itself: The limits of the CDR3 on the DNA are not certain, so only TCRdb's listed CDR3 is given. The V call is TRBV7-9, the J call TRBJ1-4; the table's D call, TRBD1, was not checked against the DNA. The CDR3 is 17 amino acids long, termini counted. Germline CDR1 reads SEHNR; CDR2 reads FQNEAQ (reference sequence). The CDR3 loop reads CASSFGPGQGFSEKLFF.

This chain links TRBV2 with TRBJ2-7; D perhaps matches TRBD2 (5 bases). This CDR3 is 16 amino acids long. With 6 bases removed from V and 2 bases from J, the gap between germline ends came to 20 bases. CDR1 is SNHLY and CDR2 is FYNNEI in the germline V gene. CDR3 nucleotides: TGTGCCAGCAGACCCGTGAATTCGGGGTCAGCCTACGAGCAGTACTTC. Protein: CASRPVNSGSAYEQYF.

This clone has only one observation. The chain joins TRBV30 to TRBJ2-7; D gene uncertain. This CDR3 comprises 13 residues. V was cut by 1 base and J by 2 bases, with 9 bases left in between. Germline V gene data show CDR1 as GTSNPN and CDR2 as SVGIG (reference sequence). CDR3 sequence reads: CAWSEGYTYEQYF. In nucleotides, the CDR3 is TGTGCCTGGAGTGAAGGATACACCTACGAGCAGTACTTC.

The CDR3 spells CASSLLGGENYGYTF. In nucleotides, the CDR3 is TGTGCCAGCAGCTTGCTGGGGGGCGAGAACTATGGCTACACCTTC. V is TRBV5-4 and J is TRBJ1-2; D might be TRBD1 (6 bases). V was shortened by 1 base and J by 2 bases, with 12 bases between the two germline ends. The CDR3 loop spans 15 amino acids. CDR1 is SGHNT and CDR2 is YYREEE in the germline V gene (reference sequence).

The V call is TRBV30, the J call TRBJ2-3; 9 bases agree with TRBD2. V was pared by 4 bases and J by 2 bases, with 16 bases of the junction left unmatched. The CDR3 covers 18 residues. The germline V gene has CDR1 GTSNPN and CDR2 SVGIG (reference sequence). The CDR3 reads CAWTHAPGLAFPTDTQYF. CDR3 DNA sequence: TGTGCCTGGACCCACGCCCCGGGACTAGCATTCCCCACAGATACGCAGTATTTT.

The chain combines TRBV29-1 with TRBJ2-1; the match to TRBD1 covers 8 bases. This CDR3 region has 16 residues. CDR1 SQVTM and CDR2 ANQGSEA come from the germline V gene. V lost 4 bases and J lost 2; bases outside the gene matches: 10. CDR3 DNA: TGCAGCGTTGTCGCCGACTTACAGGGGGCCTACAATGAGCAGTTCTTC. It specifies CSVVADLQGAYNEQFF.

The V call is TRBV28, the J call TRBJ2-5, with no clear D. V dropped 5 bases and J dropped 5 bases, with 15 bases sitting between them. This CDR3 contains 14 residues. CDR1 and CDR2 (germline): MDHEN, SYDVKM. In nucleotides, the CDR3 is TGTGCCAGCAGTAAACGGACCTACGGGGAGACCCAGTACTTC. Amino acid sequence: CASSKRTYGETQYF.

This chain joins TRBV6-1 and TRBJ2-7; D is unclear. Trimming removed 9 bases from V and 1 base from J, with 7 bases in between. The CDR3 runs to 11 residues. CDR1 MNHNS and CDR2 SASEGT come from the germline V gene. The CDR3 region is CASDASYEQYF. DNA of the CDR3: TGTGCCAGTGATGCATCCTACGAGCAGTACTTC.

The V call is TRBV19, the J call TRBJ2-7; 8 nucleotides line up with TRBD2. CDR1 and CDR2 (germline): LNHDA, SQIVND (reference sequence). The CDR3 consists of 15 residues. The trim removed 3 bases at V and 4 bases at J, leaving 8 bases unmatched. The CDR3 coding sequence is TGTGCCAGTAGTATCCCTCTGGCGGGGGGTTACGAGCAGTACTTC. Translating it yields CASSIPLAGGYEQYF.

The chain is built from TRBV5-4 and TRBJ2-7; a possible D gene is TRBD1 (6 bases). Germline lookup yields CDR1 SGHNT and CDR2 YYREEE (reference sequence). The germline V and J ends were trimmed by 4 bases and 2 bases, with 19 bases remaining between them. CDR3 size: 16 residues. CDR3 loop: CASSPTSRGDPYEQYF. The CDR3 DNA sequence: TGTGCCAGCAGCCCCACTTCCAGGGGAGACCCCTACGAGCAGTACTTC. The variable domain in full, with the rest retrieved from reference TRBV5-4 and TRBJ2-7, is ETGVTQSPTHLIKTRGQQVTLRCSSQSGHNTVSWYQQALGQGPQFIFQYYREEENGRGNFPPRFSGLQFPNYSSELNVNALELDDSALYLCASSPTSRGDPYEQYFGPGTRLTVT.

The chain carries TRBV29-1 and TRBJ1-6; TRBD1 agrees at 7 bases. This CDR3 is 14 amino acids long. Germline V gene lookup returns CDR1 SQVTM and CDR2 ANQGSEA. Losses at the gene ends were 3 bases for V and 3 bases for J; bases not matched to a gene: 2. This CDR3 is CSVDDRVYNSPLHF. The CDR3, as DNA: TGCAGCGTTGATGACAGGGTCTATAATTCACCCCTCCACTTT.

The gene calls are TRBV29-1 and TRBJ1-2; 8 nucleotides match TRBD1. This CDR3 is built from 13 residues. Germline CDR1 and CDR2: SQVTM and ANQGSEA. The junction had 10 bases not matched to a gene; V was cut back by 8 bases and J by 5 bases. In nucleotides, the CDR3 is TGCAGCTTAGAGGACAGGGAGCCTTATGGCTACACCTTC. This gives the protein CSLEDREPYGYTF.

V is TRBV7-9 and J is TRBJ1-2, with D maybe TRBD1 (6 bases). V was cut by 0 bases and J by 4 bases, with 6 bases left in between. Germline V gives CDR1 SEHNR, CDR2 FQNEAQ (reference sequence). The length of the CDR3 is 13 residues. This chain's CDR3 is CASSLAGGYGYTF. In nucleotides, the CDR3 is TGTGCCAGCAGCTTAGCAGGGGGCTATGGCTACACCTTC.

This chain uses TRBV2 with TRBJ2-1; 10 bases line up with TRBD2. Germline V gene sequence: CDR1 SNHLY, CDR2 FYNNEI. The CDR3 sequence is 14 residues long. Germline trimming cut 7 bases from V and 3 bases from J; bases unmatched to any gene: 3. CDR3 residues: CASTGLADYNEQFF. The DNA of the CDR3 is TGTGCCAGCACTGGACTAGCGGACTACAATGAGCAGTTCTTC.

The chain recombines TRBV7-2 with TRBJ2-7, with 9 bases matching TRBD1. This CDR3 has 15 amino acids. The J segment lost 4 bases and the V segment lost 4 bases, leaving 8 bases of the junction unmatched. Germline CDR1 is SGHTA and CDR2 is FQGNSA. CDR3 protein: CASSSPGQGWYEQYF. For the CDR3, the DNA is TGTGCCAGCAGCTCACCGGGACAGGGTTGGTACGAGCAGTACTTC.

Only one count was recorded for this clone. The chain couples TRBV7-2 to TRBJ2-5; TRBD2 matches 12 bases. The CDR3 is 19 amino acids. CDR1 and CDR2 (germline): SGHTA, FQGNSA. V trimming: 2 bases; J trimming: 2 bases; junction bases outside the gene matches: 12. DNA of the CDR3: TGTGCCAGCAGCTTATCCCCGTGGCTAGCGGGGGGGCATCAAGAGACCCAGTACTTC. It is translated as CASSLSPWLAGGHQETQYF. Supplemented by reference TRBV7-2 and TRBJ2-5, the full variable domain reads GAGVSQSPSNKVTEKGKDVELRCDPISGHTALYWYRQSLGQGLEFLIYFQGNSAPDKSGLPSDRFSAERTGGSVSTLTIQRTQQEDSAVYLCASSLSPWLAGGHQETQYFGPGTRLLVL.

The chain has TRBV5-1 and TRBJ2-7; D may be TRBD1 (6 bases). Germline CDR1 and CDR2: SGHRS and YFSETQ. V was shortened by 4 bases and J by 2 bases, with 7 bases between the two germline ends. The CDR3 length is 12 residues. CDR3 sequence reads: CASSQGTYEQYF. DNA for the CDR3: TGCGCCAGCAGCCAGGGGACCTACGAGCAGTACTTC.